Presented here are 26 T cell receptor beta chains from one specimen sequenced in a study of OX40 agonist ivuxolimab in advanced cancers. The data were produced by immunoSEQ multiplex PCR, yet TCRdb's version contains in-frame clones alone and is incomplete. This table holds approximately 87,000 clones, 92% found once. This specimen was CD4+ or CD8+ T cells sorted from blood, taken in a trial of the OX40 agonist ivuxolimab. Receptors originate from an adult with an advanced solid tumor such as melanoma, head and neck, liver or kidney cancer.

CDR3 loop: CATSSRGAPQETQYF. CDR3 nucleotides: TGTGCCACCAGCTCTCGAGGGGCCCCCCAAGAGACCCAGTACTTC. The chain uses TRBV15 and TRBJ2-5; D is perhaps TRBD1 or TRBD2 (5 bases each). Germline assignment: CDR1 LNHNV and CDR2 YYDKDF (reference sequence). The CDR3 totals 15 residues. V was clipped by 5 bases and J by 1 base, with 14 bases between them.

The chain has TRBV5-8 and TRBJ2-3, with D possibly TRBD2 on 6 matching bases. V lost 0 bases and J 4 bases, leaving 15 bases between the germline ends. The CDR3 is 16 amino acids. Germline loops: CDR1 SGHTS, CDR2 YDEGEE. The CDR3 DNA reads TGTGCCAGCAGCTTGGGCGGCGCGGGGATATCAGATACGCAGTATTTT. Its translation: CASSLGGAGISDTQYF.

The chain is built from TRBV4-1 and TRBJ2-2; D perhaps matches TRBD1 (6 bases). The germline V gene encodes CDR1 MGHRA and CDR2 YSYEKL. V was pared by 0 bases and J by 4 bases, with 18 bases between. The CDR3 consists of 18 residues. CDR3 region: CASSQDGLVQGVTGELFF. The CDR3 DNA is TGCGCCAGCAGCCAAGATGGCTTAGTACAGGGTGTCACCGGGGAGCTGTTTTTT.

This sequence joins TRBV4-1 and TRBJ2-1, with 9 bases lining up with TRBD2. Germline trimming cut 1 base from V and 4 bases from J; bases unmatched to any gene: 2. The germline V gene has CDR1 MGHRA and CDR2 YSYEKL. The CDR3 runs 15 residues. CDR3 protein: CASSQGTSEYNEQFF. The CDR3 DNA reads as TGCGCCAGCAGCCAAGGGACTAGCGAGTACAATGAGCAGTTCTTC.

The V gene is TRBV27, the J gene TRBJ2-1; the D is unclear. V dropped 4 bases and J dropped 4 bases, with 5 bases sitting between them. Germline values: CDR1 MNHEY, CDR2 SMNVEV (reference sequence). The CDR3 spans 12 residues. The CDR3 coding sequence is TGTGCCAGCAGTTCCATGTACAATGAGCAGTTCTTC. Translated, it gives CASSSMYNEQFF.

The rearrangement links TRBV6-5 to TRBJ1-3; D is unclear. The V end lost 0 bases, the J end lost 7 bases, and 13 bases lay between the germline ends. The CDR3 runs 15 residues. Germline V gives CDR1 MNHEY, CDR2 SVGAGI. CDR3 bases: TGTGCCAGCAGTTACTCGGACGAGGGAAGGAACACCATATATTTT. This translates into CASSYSDEGRNTIYF.

CDR3 sequence (DNA): TGTGCCAGCAGCCAACAGACAGGGGGCCAGGACGAGCAGTACTTC. Translating gives CASSQQTGGQDEQYF. The rearrangement uses TRBV11-3 and TRBJ2-7; TRBD1 matches at 10 bases. The CDR3 length is 15 residues. Germline loops: CDR1 SGHNT, CDR2 YENEEA. Trimming removed 5 bases from V and 5 bases from J; junction bases left unmatched: 9.

This clone was seen only once. The chain joins TRBV5-4 to TRBJ2-1, with D possibly being TRBD1 or TRBD2 (6 bases each). The CDR3 runs to 15 residues. The V end lost 2 bases, the J end lost 6 bases, and 15 bases lay between the germline ends. Germline V gene lookup returns CDR1 SGHNT and CDR2 YYREEE (reference sequence). CDR3 bases: TGTGCCAGCAGCTTCCCGGGGGCAGCGGGCAATGAGCAGTTCTTC. This gives the protein CASSFPGAAGNEQFF.

The rearrangement uses TRBV5-6 and TRBJ1-2; D is ambiguous. The germline gives CDR1 SGHDT, CDR2 YYEEEE. Trimming removed 2 bases at V and 8 bases at J, with 7 bases between. The CDR3 sequence is 11 residues long. Here the CDR3 reads CASSFGLGYTF. As DNA, the CDR3 is TGTGCCAGCAGCTTTGGTTTGGGCTACACCTTC. Full variable domain (missing parts from reference TRBV5-6 and TRBJ1-2): DAGVTQSPTHLIKTRGQQVTLRCSPKSGHDTVSWYQQALGQGPQFIFQYYEEEERQRGNFPDRFSGHQFPNYSSELNVNALLLGDSALYLCASSFGLGYTFGSGTRLTVV.

The chain links TRBV6-6 to TRBJ1-2, with 9 bases that match TRBD1. V dropped 4 bases and J dropped 6; count of bases not matched to a gene: 6. Looked up from germline, CDR1 is MNHNY and CDR2 is SVGAGI (reference sequence). CDR3 size: 14 residues. CDR3 amino acids: CASSFDRGADGYTF. CDR3 nucleotides: TGTGCCAGCAGTTTTGACAGGGGGGCGGATGGCTACACCTTC.

This clone was recorded only once. The genes are TRBV2 and TRBJ1-1; no clear D gene. With 4 bases removed from V and 6 bases from J, the gap between germline ends came to 6 bases. In germline, CDR1 is SNHLY, CDR2 FYNNEI. This CDR3 comprises 11 residues. CDR3 nucleotide sequence: TGTGCCAGCAGTGTGGGTCCTGAAGCTTTCTTT. It yields the protein CASSVGPEAFF.

The chain combines TRBV10-3 with TRBJ2-7, with D maybe TRBD2 (6 bases). The V gene's germline CDR1 is ENHRY and CDR2 SYGVKD. There are 12 residues in the CDR3. The V end was cut by 8 bases, the J end by 3 bases, with 11 bases between. CDR3 amino acids: CAIGGTRYEQYF. For the CDR3, the DNA is TGTGCCATCGGGGGGACCCGCTACGAGCAGTACTTC.

V usage is TRBV19 and J usage is TRBJ1-5, with D maybe TRBD1 (6 bases). CDR1 and CDR2 from the germline V gene are LNHDA and SQIVND (reference sequence). With 5 bases removed from V and 6 bases from J, the gap between germline ends came to 14 bases. The CDR3 runs to 14 residues. The CDR3 DNA follows: TGTGCCAGTAGTTCACAGGGTTTGAGTCAGCCCCAGCATTTT. It is translated as CASSSQGLSQPQHF.

This clone was found once. The V and J genes are TRBV4-3 and TRBJ1-4, with TRBD1 matching over 7 bases. The germline V gene has CDR1 LGHNA and CDR2 YSLEER. The CDR3 consists of 19 residues. The J segment lost 2 bases and the V segment lost 0 bases, leaving 12 bases of the junction unmatched. CDR3 DNA: TGCGCCAGCAGCCAAGATCCCCACAGGGGATCTTACACTAATGAAAAACTGTTTTTT. Its protein product is CASSQDPHRGSYTNEKLFF.

The chain uses TRBV7-8 and TRBJ2-7; D perhaps matches TRBD2 (7 bases). CDR3 size: 17 residues. Germline V gene data show CDR1 as SGHVS and CDR2 as FQNEAQ. Trimming removed 2 bases at V and 3 bases at J, with 20 bases between. CDR3 bases: TGTGCCAGCAGCTTATACGTGTCTAGCGGAGGGGGCTACGAGCAGTACTTC. Amino acids: CASSLYVSSGGGYEQYF.

This clone was seen once. The V and J genes are TRBV6-1 and TRBJ1-1; D gene uncertain. Deletions cut 2 bases from V and 0 bases from J, with 7 bases between. Per germline, CDR1 MNHNS and CDR2 SASEGT. This CDR3 has 14 residues. This chain's CDR3 is CASSEIGLNTEAFF. In DNA form, the CDR3 reads TGTGCCAGCAGTGAAATAGGACTGAACACTGAAGCTTTCTTT.

The chain links TRBV10-1 to TRBJ2-3, with D hard to call. The CDR3 loop spans 15 amino acids. V lost 6 bases, J lost 3 bases, and 16 bases lay in between. The germline gives CDR1 WNHNN, CDR2 SYGVQD (reference sequence). The DNA for the CDR3 is TGCGCCAGCAGCCTCGGTCCTCTGGGAACAGATACGCAGTATTTT. Amino acid sequence: CASSLGPLGTDTQYF.

The rearrangement joins TRBV5-5 to TRBJ1-3, with a tentative D call TRBD1 (5 bases). Trimming took 4 bases from V and 0 from J, leaving 11 bases between them. Germline V gives CDR1 SGHKS, CDR2 YYEKEE (reference sequence). The CDR3 has 15 residues. In nucleotides, the CDR3 is TGTGCCAGCAGCCCCGTCGACAGCTCTGGAAACACCATATATTTT. This sequence encodes CASSPVDSSGNTIYF.

The chain recombines TRBV15 with TRBJ1-2; D is undetermined. This CDR3 is built from 15 residues. V dropped 0 bases and J dropped 4 bases, with 12 bases sitting between them. CDR1 is LNHNV and CDR2 is YYDKDF in the germline V gene (reference sequence). CDR3 DNA: TGTGCCACCAGCAGAGACCCCCAAGATGTCTATGGCTACACCTTC. It encodes CATSRDPQDVYGYTF. The full variable domain, in which reference TRBV15 and TRBJ1-2 provide the parts outside the CDR3, is DAMVIQNPRYQVTQFGKPVTLSCSQTLNHNVMYWYQQKSSQAPKLLFHYYDKDFNNEADTPDNFQSRRPNTSFCFLDIRSPGLGDTAMYLCATSRDPQDVYGYTFGSGTRLTVV.

The chain employs TRBV10-3 and TRBJ2-7, with 8 bases that match TRBD2. There are 14 residues in the CDR3. Per germline, CDR1 ENHRY and CDR2 SYGVKD. V shed 5 bases, J shed 0 bases, and the junction held 3 bases outside the gene matches. Written as DNA, the CDR3 is TGTGCCATCAGTATAGCGGGGTTCTCCTACGAGCAGTACTTC. Translation: CAISIAGFSYEQYF.

With regard to this clone: An end of the junction does not agree with germline; a read error may underlie this. V gene TRBV5-4 combines with J gene TRBJ2-1; TRBD1 is a possible D gene (5 bases). The germline CDR1 and CDR2 sequences are SGHNT and YYREEE (reference sequence). The CDR3 sequence is 15 residues long. CDR3 amino acids: CASSPDSQGDNGQFF. In DNA, the CDR3 is TGTGCCAGCAGCCCCGACAGTCAAGGCGACAATGGGCAGTTCTTC.

This chain connects TRBV6-5 to TRBJ1-2; the D is unclear. V was cut by 2 bases and J by 2 bases, with 6 bases left in between. The V gene's germline CDR1 is MNHEY and CDR2 SVGAGI. The CDR3 sequence is 13 residues long. The CDR3 DNA reads as TGTGCCAGCAGTTACGCACCAAACTATGGCTACACCTTC. Protein product: CASSYAPNYGYTF.

CDR3 amino acids: CASSPVNLSGNTIYF. In DNA form, the CDR3 reads TGTGCCAGCTCACCGGTCAATCTGTCTGGAAACACCATATATTTT. This chain links TRBV18 with TRBJ1-3; D ambiguous. This CDR3 is 15 amino acids long. Trimming left V 3 bases short and J 1 base short, with 10 bases between. CDR1 is KGHSH and CDR2 is LQKENI in the germline V gene.

V is TRBV7-6 and J is TRBJ1-2; 8 bases are a match to TRBD1. Germline V gene data show CDR1 as SGHVS and CDR2 as FNYEAQ. V lost 2 bases, J lost 6 bases, and 2 bases stayed unmatched. The CDR3 consists of 13 residues. CDR3: CASSLQGAHGYTF. As DNA, the CDR3 is TGTGCCAGCAGCTTACAGGGGGCCCATGGCTACACCTTC.

This rearrangement joins TRBV25-1 to TRBJ1-5; 9 bases are a match to TRBD1. With 5 bases clipped from V and 6 bases from J, the junction kept 5 bases outside the gene matches. The V gene's germline CDR1 is MGHDK and CDR2 SYGVNS. This CDR3 has 14 residues. This chain's CDR3 is CASSPGQGVQPQHF. CDR3 nucleotides: TGTGCCAGCAGTCCGGGACAGGGAGTTCAGCCCCAGCATTTT.

This rearrangement joins TRBV28 to TRBJ1-1, with D possibly TRBD1 on 5 matching bases. Per the germline V gene, CDR1 is MDHEN and CDR2 is SYDVKM. The CDR3 has 16 amino acids. Trimming removed 3 bases from V and 0 bases from J, with 14 bases in between. This CDR3 reads CASSFQGRALNTEAFF. The CDR3 coding sequence is TGTGCCAGCAGTTTTCAGGGTCGGGCATTGAACACTGAAGCTTTCTTT.